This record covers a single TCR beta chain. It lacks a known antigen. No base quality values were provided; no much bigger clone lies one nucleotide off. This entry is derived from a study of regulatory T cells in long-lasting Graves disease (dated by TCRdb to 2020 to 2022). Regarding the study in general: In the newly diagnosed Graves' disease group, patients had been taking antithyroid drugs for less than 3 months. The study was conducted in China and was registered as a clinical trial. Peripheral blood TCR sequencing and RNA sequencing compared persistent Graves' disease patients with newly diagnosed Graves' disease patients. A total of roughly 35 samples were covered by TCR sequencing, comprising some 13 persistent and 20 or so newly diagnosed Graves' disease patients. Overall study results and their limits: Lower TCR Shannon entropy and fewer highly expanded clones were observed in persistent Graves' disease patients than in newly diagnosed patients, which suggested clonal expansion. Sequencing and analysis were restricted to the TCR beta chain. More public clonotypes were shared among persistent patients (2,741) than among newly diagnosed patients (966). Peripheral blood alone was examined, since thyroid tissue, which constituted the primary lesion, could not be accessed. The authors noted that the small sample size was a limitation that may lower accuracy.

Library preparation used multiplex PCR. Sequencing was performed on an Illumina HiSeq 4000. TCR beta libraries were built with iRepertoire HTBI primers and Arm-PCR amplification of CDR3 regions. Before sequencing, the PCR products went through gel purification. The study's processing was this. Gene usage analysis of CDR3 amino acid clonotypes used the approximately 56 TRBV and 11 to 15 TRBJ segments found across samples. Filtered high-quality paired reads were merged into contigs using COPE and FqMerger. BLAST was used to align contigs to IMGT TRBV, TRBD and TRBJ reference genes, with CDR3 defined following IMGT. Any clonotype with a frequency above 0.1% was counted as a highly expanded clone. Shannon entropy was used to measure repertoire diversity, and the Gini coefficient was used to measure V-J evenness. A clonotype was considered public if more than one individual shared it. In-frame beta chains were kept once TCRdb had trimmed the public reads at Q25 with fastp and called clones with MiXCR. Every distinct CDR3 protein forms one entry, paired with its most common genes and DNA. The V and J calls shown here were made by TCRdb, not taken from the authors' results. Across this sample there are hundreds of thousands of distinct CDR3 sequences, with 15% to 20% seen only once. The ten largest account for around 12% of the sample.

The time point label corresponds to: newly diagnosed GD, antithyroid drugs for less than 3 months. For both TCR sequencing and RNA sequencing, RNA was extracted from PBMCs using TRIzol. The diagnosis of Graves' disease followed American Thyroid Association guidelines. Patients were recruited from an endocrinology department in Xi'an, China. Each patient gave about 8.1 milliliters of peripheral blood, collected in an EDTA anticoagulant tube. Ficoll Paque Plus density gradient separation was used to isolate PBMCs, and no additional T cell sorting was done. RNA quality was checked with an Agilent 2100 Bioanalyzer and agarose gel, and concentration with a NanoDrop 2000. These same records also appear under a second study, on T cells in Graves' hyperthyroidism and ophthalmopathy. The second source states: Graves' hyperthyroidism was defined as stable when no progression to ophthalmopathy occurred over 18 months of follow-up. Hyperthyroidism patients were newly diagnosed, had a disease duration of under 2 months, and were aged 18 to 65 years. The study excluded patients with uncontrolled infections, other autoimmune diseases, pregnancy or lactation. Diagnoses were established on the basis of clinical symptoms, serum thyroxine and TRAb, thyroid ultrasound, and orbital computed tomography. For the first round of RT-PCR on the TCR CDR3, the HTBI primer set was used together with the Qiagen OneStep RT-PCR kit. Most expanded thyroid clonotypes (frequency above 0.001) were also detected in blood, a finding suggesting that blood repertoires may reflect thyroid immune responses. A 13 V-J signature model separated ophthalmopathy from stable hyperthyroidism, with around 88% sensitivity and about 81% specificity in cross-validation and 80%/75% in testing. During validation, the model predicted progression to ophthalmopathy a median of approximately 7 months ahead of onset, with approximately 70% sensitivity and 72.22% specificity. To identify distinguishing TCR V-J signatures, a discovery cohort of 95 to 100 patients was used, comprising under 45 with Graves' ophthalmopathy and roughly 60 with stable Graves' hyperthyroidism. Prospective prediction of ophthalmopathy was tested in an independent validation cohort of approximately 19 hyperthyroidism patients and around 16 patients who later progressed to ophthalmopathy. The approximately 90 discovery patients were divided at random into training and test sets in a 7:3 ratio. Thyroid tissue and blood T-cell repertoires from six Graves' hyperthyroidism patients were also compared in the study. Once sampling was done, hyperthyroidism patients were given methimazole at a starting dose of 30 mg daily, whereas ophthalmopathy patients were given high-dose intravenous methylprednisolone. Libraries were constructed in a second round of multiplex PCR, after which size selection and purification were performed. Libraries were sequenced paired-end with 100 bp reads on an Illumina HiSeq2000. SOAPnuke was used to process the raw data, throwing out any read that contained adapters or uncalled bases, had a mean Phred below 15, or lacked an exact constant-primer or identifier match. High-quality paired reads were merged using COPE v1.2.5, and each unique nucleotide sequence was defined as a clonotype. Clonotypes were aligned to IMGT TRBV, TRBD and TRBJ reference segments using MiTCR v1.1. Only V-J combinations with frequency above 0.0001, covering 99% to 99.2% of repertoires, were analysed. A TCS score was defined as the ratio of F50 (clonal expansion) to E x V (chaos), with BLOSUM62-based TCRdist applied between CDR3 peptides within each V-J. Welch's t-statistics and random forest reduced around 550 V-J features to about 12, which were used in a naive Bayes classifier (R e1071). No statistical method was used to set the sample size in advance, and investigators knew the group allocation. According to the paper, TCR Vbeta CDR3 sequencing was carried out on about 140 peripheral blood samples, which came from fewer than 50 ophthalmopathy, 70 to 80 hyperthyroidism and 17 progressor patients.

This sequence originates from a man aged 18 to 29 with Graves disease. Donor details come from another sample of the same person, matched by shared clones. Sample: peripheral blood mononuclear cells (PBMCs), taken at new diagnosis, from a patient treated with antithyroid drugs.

CDR3 loop: CASSWGSGLAGQETQYF. The DNA sequence is TGCGCCAGCAGCTGGGGATCGGGACTAGCGGGCCAAGAGACCCAGTACTTC. The chain was built from TRBV5-1 and TRBJ2-5; 12 junctional bases match TRBD2. V is trimmed back by 3 bases and J by 1 base, and the junction contains 7 bases that no gene match accounts for. The CDR3 covers 17 residues, taking in both the cysteine and the phenylalanine. Only CDR3 DNA is held: 51 bases, read in frame from base 1. CDR1 SGHRS and CDR2 YFSETQ were looked up in the germline V gene.